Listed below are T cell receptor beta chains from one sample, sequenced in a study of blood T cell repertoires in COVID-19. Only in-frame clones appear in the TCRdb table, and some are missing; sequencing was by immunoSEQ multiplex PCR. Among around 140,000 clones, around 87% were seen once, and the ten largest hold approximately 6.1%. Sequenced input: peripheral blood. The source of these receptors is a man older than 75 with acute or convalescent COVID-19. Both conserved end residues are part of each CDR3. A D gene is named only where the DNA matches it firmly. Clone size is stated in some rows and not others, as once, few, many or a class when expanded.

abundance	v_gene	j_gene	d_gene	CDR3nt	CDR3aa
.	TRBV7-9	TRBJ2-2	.	TGTGCCAGCAGCTTAGCTACAGGGCCCGGGGAGCTGTTTTTT	CASSLATGPGELFF
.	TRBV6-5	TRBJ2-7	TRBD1	TGTGCCAGCACGAAGGGGGCCCACGAGCAGTACTTC	CASTKGAHEQYF
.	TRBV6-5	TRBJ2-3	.	TGTGCCAGCAGTTACTCGAGCCTAGCCGATACGCAGTATTTT	CASSYSSLADTQYF
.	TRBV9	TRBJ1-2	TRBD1	TGTGCCAGCAGCGTAGAGCGGGCAGGGGGCGCAAGGTATGAGGGCTACACCTTC	CASSVERAGGARYEGYTF
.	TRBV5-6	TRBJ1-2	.	TGTGCCAGCAGCTTGGGTCGGGGACTTGGCTACACCTTC	CASSLGRGLGYTF
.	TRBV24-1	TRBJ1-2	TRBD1	TGTGCCACCAGTGGCCGGGACAGCTCTAACTATGGCTACACCTTC	CATSGRDSSNYGYTF
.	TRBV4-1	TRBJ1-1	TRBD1	TGCGCCAGCAGCCAAGACCAAGGGGGCGGGTGGACTGAAGCTTTCTTT	CASSQDQGGGWTEAFF
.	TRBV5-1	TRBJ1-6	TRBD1	TGCGCCAGCAGCTTTGGACAGGCGGATAATTCACCCCTCCACTTT	CASSFGQADNSPLHF
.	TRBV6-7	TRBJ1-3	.	TGTGCCAGCAGCTGCAGGGGAAACACCATATATTTT	CASSCRGNTIYF
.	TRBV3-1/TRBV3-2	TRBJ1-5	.	TGTGCCAGCAGCCATGGAGGGTTTTCCACAGGAAATCAGCCCCAGCATTTT	CASSHGGFSTGNQPQHF
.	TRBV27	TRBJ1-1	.	TGTGCCAGCAGTTTGTGGGGGGGCCGGGAAGCTTTCTTT	CASSLWGGREAFF
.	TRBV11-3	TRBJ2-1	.	TGTGCCAGCAGCTTAGCGGGGGATTCGGGGTACAATGAGCAGTTCTTC	CASSLAGDSGYNEQFF
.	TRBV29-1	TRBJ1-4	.	TGCAGCGTTGTTCAGAATAATGAAAAACTGTTTTTT	CSVVQNNEKLFF
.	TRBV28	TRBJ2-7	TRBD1	TGTGCCAGCAGAACAGGGGCCCTAAGCTCCTACGAGCAGTACTTC	CASRTGALSSYEQYF
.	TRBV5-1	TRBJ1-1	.	TGCGCCAGCAGCTTGAGTAGCAGCGGGGACACTGAAGCTTTCTTT	CASSLSSSGDTEAFF
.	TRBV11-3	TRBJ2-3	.	TGTGCCAGCAGCTTAATCTACACAGATACGCAGTATTTT	CASSLIYTDTQYF
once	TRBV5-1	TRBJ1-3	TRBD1	TGCGCCAGCAGCTCCACAGGGGGGTCTGGAAACACCATATATTTT	CASSSTGGSGNTIYF
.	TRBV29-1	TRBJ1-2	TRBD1	TGCAGCGTTGAAGATCGGGACAGGAGATATGGCTACACCTTC	CSVEDRDRRYGYTF
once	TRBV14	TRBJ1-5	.	TGTGCCAGCAGCCAACAGGGGAATCAGCCCCAGCATTTT	CASSQQGNQPQHF
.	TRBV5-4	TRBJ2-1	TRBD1	TGTGCCAGCAGCCCTGCCCCGACAGGGGGCAAACAGTTCTTC	CASSPAPTGGKQFF